These T cell receptor beta chains were read from a single sample in a study of T cell changes during pregnancy in multiple sclerosis. The repertoire was sequenced with immunoSEQ multiplex PCR; TCRdb's copy has only in-frame clones and lacks some. The sample includes roughly 40,000 clones, 80% to 95% of them seen just once. The source material was CD4+ T cells from peripheral blood mononuclear cells, sampled in the third trimester of pregnancy. These receptors originate from a female donor with multiple sclerosis, enrolled in a pregnancy study. The CDR3 runs from the conserved cysteine through the conserved F or W. A D gene is named only where the DNA matches it firmly. Clone size is stated in some rows and not others, as once, few, many or a class when expanded.

j_call d_call v_call clone_size cdr3_aa cdr3_nt
TRBJ1-2 TRBD1 TRBV2 . CASSADRGGGYTF TGTGCCAGCAGTGCGGACAGGGGAGGTGGCTACACCTTC
TRBJ2-2 . TRBV30 . CAWSGGTNTGELFF TGTGCCTGGAGTGGCGGCACGAACACCGGGGAGCTGTTTTTT
TRBJ1-5 TRBD1 TRBV19 few CASSMTGNQPQHF TGTGCCAGTAGTATGACAGGGAATCAGCCCCAGCATTTT
TRBJ1-5 TRBD1 TRBV5-1 once CASSLAGQGADQPQHF TGCGCCAGCAGCTTGGCTGGACAGGGGGCGGACCAGCCCCAGCATTTT
TRBJ2-5 TRBD1 TRBV5-1 . CASSPPDRGGARKTQYF TGCGCCAGCAGCCCACCGGACAGGGGAGGTGCCAGGAAGACCCAGTACTTC
TRBJ2-2 . TRBV7-2 . CASSLGPQGTGELFF TGTGCCAGCAGCTTAGGGCCCCAGGGGACCGGGGAGCTGTTTTTT
TRBJ2-1 TRBD2 TRBV2 . CASSEAIAGGEQFF TGTGCCAGCAGTGAAGCCATAGCGGGAGGTGAGCAGTTCTTC
TRBJ2-2 . TRBV27 . CASSLYGAGGTGELFF TGTGCCAGCAGTTTATACGGAGCTGGCGGGACCGGGGAGCTGTTTTTT
TRBJ1-2 TRBD1 TRBV4-3 . CASSQDVGDRGNYGYTF TGCGCCAGCAGCCAAGATGTGGGCGACAGGGGGAACTATGGCTACACCTTC
TRBJ1-2 TRBD1 TRBV5-6 . CASSPGTALGGGYTF TGTGCCAGCAGCCCTGGGACAGCTTTAGGTGGTGGCTACACCTTC
TRBJ2-1 . TRBV4-1 . CASSQPRQAGSYNEQFF TGCGCCAGCAGCCAACCAAGACAGGCGGGCTCCTACAATGAGCAGTTCTTC
TRBJ1-2 . TRBV19 . CASTKPGDPLAYGYTF TGTGCCAGTACAAAGCCCGGAGATCCTCTCGCCTATGGCTACACCTTC
TRBJ1-4 . TRBV5-1 . CASSLSASGREKLFF TGCGCCAGCAGCTTGTCGGCCTCGGGTAGGGAAAAACTGTTTTTT
TRBJ1-4 . TRBV28 . CASLPSTFVANEKLFF TGTGCCAGCCTCCCATCCACTTTTGTAGCTAATGAAAAACTGTTTTTT
TRBJ1-4 . TRBV5-1 . CASSFVPATNEKLFF TGCGCCAGCAGCTTCGTACCAGCAACTAATGAAAAACTGTTTTTT
TRBJ1-1 TRBD1 TRBV2 . CASSAQGEVVNTEAFF TGTGCCAGCAGCGCACAGGGGGAGGTTGTGAACACTGAAGCTTTCTTT
TRBJ2-2 . TRBV5-1 once CASRESGANTGELFF TGCGCCAGCAGAGAGAGCGGAGCGAACACCGGGGAGCTGTTTTTT
TRBJ2-7 TRBD1 TRBV28 . CASSLRRTGLSYEQYF TGTGCCAGCAGTTTACGGCGGACAGGCCTTTCCTACGAGCAGTACTTC
TRBJ1-2 . TRBV5-6 . CASSFRNPSTYGYTF TGTGCCAGCAGCTTTAGAAATCCTAGCACCTATGGCTACACCTTC
TRBJ2-1 TRBD2 TRBV11-2 . CASSTGTSRINEQFF TGTGCCAGCAGCACCGGGACTAGCCGTATCAATGAGCAGTTCTTC
TRBJ2-7 TRBD1 TRBV19 once CASSTRSTGSDEQYF TGTGCCAGTAGTACCCGATCGACAGGGAGTGACGAGCAGTACTTC
TRBJ2-1 TRBD2 TRBV5-1 . CASSLGLAGPDNEQFF TGCGCCAGCAGCTTGGGGCTAGCGGGCCCGGACAATGAGCAGTTCTTC
TRBJ2-7 . TRBV6-1 . CASPRTPPYEQYF TGTGCCAGCCCCCGGACACCCCCCTACGAGCAGTACTTC
TRBJ1-1 . TRBV19 . CASSIRAGALNTEAFF TGTGCCAGTAGTATACGGGCAGGGGCATTGAACACTGAAGCTTTCTTT
TRBJ2-7 TRBD1 TRBV6-1 . CASSLGQGRVEQYF TGTGCCAGCAGCTTGGGACAGGGTAGGGTCGAGCAGTACTTC
TRBJ2-1 . TRBV25-1 . CASSEIGGAGGNEQFF TGTGCCAGCAGTGAAATAGGGGGGGCAGGAGGCAATGAGCAGTTCTTC
TRBJ2-1 TRBD1 TRBV9 . CASSVGQGNEQFF TGTGCCAGCAGCGTTGGACAGGGCAATGAGCAGTTCTTC
TRBJ1-5 TRBD1 TRBV28 . CASSDRDRAAKVASRHQPQHF TGTGCCAGCAGTGACCGGGACAGGGCGGCCAAGGTAGCGAGCCGACATCAGCCCCAGCATTTT
TRBJ2-2 . TRBV2 . CASSDRGGADTGELFF TGTGCCAGCAGTGACCGAGGGGGGGCGGACACCGGGGAGCTGTTTTTT
TRBJ2-3 TRBD2 TRBV19 . CASSITASGRRNTQYF TGTGCCAGTAGTATTACCGCTAGCGGGAGGAGAAATACGCAGTATTTT
TRBJ2-1 TRBD2 TRBV30 . CAWSPLGLAGLDGEQFF TGTGCCTGGAGTCCACTGGGGCTAGCGGGACTGGATGGTGAGCAGTTCTTC
TRBJ2-2 TRBD2 TRBV19 . CASRPGLAGGSGELFF TGTGCCAGTAGACCCGGACTAGCGGGAGGTTCCGGGGAGCTGTTTTTT
TRBJ2-7 . TRBV11-2 . CASSLDPTPRGEQYF TGTGCCAGCAGCTTAGATCCGACGCCCCGAGGCGAGCAGTACTTC
TRBJ2-3 . TRBV5-1 . CASSFDNLSTDTQYF TGCGCCAGCAGCTTCGACAACCTAAGCACAGATACGCAGTATTTT
TRBJ2-7 TRBD1 TRBV14 . CASSLPGQGAYEQYF TGTGCCAGCAGCCTCCCGGGACAGGGGGCTTACGAGCAGTACTTC
TRBJ1-2 . TRBV6-5 . CASKDTNYGYTF TGTGCCAGCAAGGACACTAACTATGGCTACACCTTC
TRBJ2-2 . TRBV27 . CASSPIRGNTGELFF TGTGCCAGCAGTCCGATACGGGGTAACACCGGGGAGCTGTTTTTT
TRBJ1-1 . TRBV18 . CATSGGAMNTEAFF TGTGCCACCTCGGGGGGGGCCATGAACACTGAAGCTTTCTTT
TRBJ1-5 . TRBV6-5 . CASRLRSLGWQPQHF TGTGCCAGCAGGTTGAGGTCCCTAGGCTGGCAGCCCCAGCATTTT
TRBJ2-3 . TRBV29-1 . CSVGGTPRTDTQYF TGCAGCGTTGGGGGGACACCACGCACAGATACGCAGTATTTT
TRBJ1-2 . TRBV6-1 . CASTEQGVGYGYTF TGTGCCAGCACAGAACAGGGAGTCGGCTATGGCTACACCTTC
TRBJ2-2 . TRBV2 few CASSEARGSTGELFF TGTGCCAGCAGTGAAGCGCGAGGGAGCACCGGGGAGCTGTTTTTT
TRBJ2-7 TRBD2 TRBV28 . CASSLSGLAGNEQYF TGTGCCAGCAGTTTATCCGGACTAGCGGGAAACGAGCAGTACTTC
TRBJ2-5 . TRBV2 . CASSEAGGQETQYF TGTGCCAGCAGTGAAGCCGGCGGACAAGAGACCCAGTACTTC
TRBJ2-1 TRBD1 TRBV5-1 . CASSWGQSYNEQFF TGCGCCAGCAGCTGGGGACAGAGTTACAATGAGCAGTTCTTC
TRBJ1-1 TRBD1 TRBV28 . CASLLRQGNTEAFF TGTGCCAGCCTATTAAGACAGGGGAACACTGAAGCTTTCTTT
TRBJ2-1 TRBD1 TRBV5-8 . CASSLGQGARRLNEQFF TGTGCCAGCAGCTTGGGACAGGGGGCGCGAAGACTGAATGAGCAGTTCTTC
TRBJ2-7 TRBD1 TRBV7-8 . CASSGRDSPYEQYF TGTGCCAGCAGCGGACGGGACAGCCCCTACGAGCAGTACTTC
TRBJ2-3 TRBD2 TRBV10-2 . CASSTSGITDTQYF TGCGCCAGCAGTACTAGCGGGATCACAGATACGCAGTATTTT